This note documents a single TCR beta chain sequence. The entry originates in a study of blood T cell repertoires in COVID-19. Study-level information: Collection of acute and convalescent COVID-19 samples took place in the United States, Italy and Spain.

Sequenced by immunoSEQ multiplex PCR; TCRdb stores in-frame clones only, minus some. Found here are roughly 100,000 clones, 70% to 85% of them singletons; the top ten hold 6% to 8.5%. Germline-derived CDR1 and CDR2 are LNHDA and SQIVND (reference sequence). The CDR3 covers 15 residues. Between the trimmed V and J ends, which lost 3 bases and 3 bases, there was a span of 14 bases. Sample: peripheral blood. The genes are TRBV19 and TRBJ1-2, with unresolved D. This TCR was recovered from a man in his sixties or seventies with acute or convalescent COVID-19. The CDR3 reads CASSISGRSYYGYTF. Here the CDR3 DNA reads TGTGCCAGTAGTATTTCTGGCAGATCCTACTATGGCTACACCTTC. Variable domain in full (rest from reference TRBV19 and TRBJ1-2): DGGITQSPKYLFRKEGQNVTLSCEQNLNHDAMYWYRQDPGQGLRLIYYSQIVNDFQKGDIAEGYSVSREKKESFPLTVTSAQKNPTAFYLCASSISGRSYYGYTFGSGTRLTVV.